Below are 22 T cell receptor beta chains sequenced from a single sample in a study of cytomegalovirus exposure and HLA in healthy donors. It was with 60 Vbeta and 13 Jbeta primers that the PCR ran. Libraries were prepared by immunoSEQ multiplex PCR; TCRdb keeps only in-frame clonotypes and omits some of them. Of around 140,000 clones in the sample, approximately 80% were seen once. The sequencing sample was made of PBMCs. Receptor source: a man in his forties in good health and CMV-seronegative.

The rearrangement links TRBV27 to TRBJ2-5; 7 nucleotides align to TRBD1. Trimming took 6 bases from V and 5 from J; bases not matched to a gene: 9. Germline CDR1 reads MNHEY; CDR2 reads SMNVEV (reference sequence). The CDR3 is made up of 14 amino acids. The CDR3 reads CASRHSQGTETQYF. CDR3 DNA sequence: TGTGCCAGCAGACACTCACAGGGGACGGAGACCCAGTACTTC.

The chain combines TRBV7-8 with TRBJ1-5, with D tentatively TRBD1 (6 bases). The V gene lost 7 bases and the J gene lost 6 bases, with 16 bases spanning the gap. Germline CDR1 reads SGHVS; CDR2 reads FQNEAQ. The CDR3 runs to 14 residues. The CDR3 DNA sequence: TGTGCCAGCACCCCCACCGGGGGGGCTCAGCCCCAGCATTTT. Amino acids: CASTPTGGAQPQHF.

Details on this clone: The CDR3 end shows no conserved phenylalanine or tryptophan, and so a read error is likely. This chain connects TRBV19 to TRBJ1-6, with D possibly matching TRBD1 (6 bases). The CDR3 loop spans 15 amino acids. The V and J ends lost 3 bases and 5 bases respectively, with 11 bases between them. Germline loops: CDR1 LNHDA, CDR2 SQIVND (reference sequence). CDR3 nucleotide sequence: TGTGCCAGTAGTATCTCCTCAGGGGATAATTCACCCCTCCACCTT. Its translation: CASSISSGDNSPLHL.

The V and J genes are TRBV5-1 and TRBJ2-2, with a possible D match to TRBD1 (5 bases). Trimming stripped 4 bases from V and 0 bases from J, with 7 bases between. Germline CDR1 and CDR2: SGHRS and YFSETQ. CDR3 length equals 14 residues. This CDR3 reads CASSPGTNTGELFF. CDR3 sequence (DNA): TGCGCCAGCAGCCCAGGGACGAACACCGGGGAGCTGTTTTTT.

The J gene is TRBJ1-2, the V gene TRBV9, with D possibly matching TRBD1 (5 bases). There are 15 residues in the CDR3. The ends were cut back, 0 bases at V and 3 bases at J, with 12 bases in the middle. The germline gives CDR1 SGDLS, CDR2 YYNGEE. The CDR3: CASSVDDGADYGYTF. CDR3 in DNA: TGTGCCAGCAGCGTAGATGATGGGGCGGACTATGGCTACACCTTC.

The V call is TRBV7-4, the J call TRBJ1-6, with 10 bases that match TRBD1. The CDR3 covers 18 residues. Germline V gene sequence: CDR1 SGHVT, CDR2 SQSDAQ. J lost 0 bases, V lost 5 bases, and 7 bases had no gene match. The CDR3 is CASSSPDRGSSYNSPLHF. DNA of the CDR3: TGTGCCAGCAGCAGCCCGGACAGGGGGAGCTCCTATAATTCACCCCTCCACTTT. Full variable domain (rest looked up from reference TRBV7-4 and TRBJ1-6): GAGVSQSPRYKVAKRGRDVALRCDSISGHVTLYWYRQTLGQGSEVLTYSQSDAQRDKSGRPSGRFSAERPERSVSTLKIQRTEQGDSAVYLCASSSPDRGSSYNSPLHFGNGTRLTVT.

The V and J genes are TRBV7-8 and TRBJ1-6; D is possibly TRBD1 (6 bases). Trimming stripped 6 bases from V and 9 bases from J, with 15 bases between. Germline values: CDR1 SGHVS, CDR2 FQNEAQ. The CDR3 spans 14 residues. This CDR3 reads CASRKTGSTSPLHF. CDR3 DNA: TGTGCCAGCAGAAAGACAGGCAGTACTTCACCCCTCCACTTT. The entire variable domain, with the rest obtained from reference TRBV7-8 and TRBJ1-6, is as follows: GAGVSQSPRYKVAKRGQDVALRCDPISGHVSLFWYQQALGQGPEFLTYFQNEAQLDKSGLPSDRFFAERPEGSVSTLKIQRTQQEDSAVYLCASRKTGSTSPLHFGNGTRLTVT.

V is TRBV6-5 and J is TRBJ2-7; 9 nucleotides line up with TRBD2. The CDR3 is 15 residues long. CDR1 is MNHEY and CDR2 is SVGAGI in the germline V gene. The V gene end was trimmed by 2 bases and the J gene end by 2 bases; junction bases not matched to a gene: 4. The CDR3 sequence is CASSYRLAGPYEQYF. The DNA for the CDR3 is TGTGCCAGCAGTTACAGGCTAGCGGGGCCCTACGAGCAGTACTTC.

CDR3 in DNA: TGTGCCAGCAGCTCCCAGGGGCGCACAGATACGCAGTATTTT. Amino acids: CASSSQGRTDTQYF. The chain links TRBV6-5 to TRBJ2-3; D may be TRBD1 (6 bases). V lost 6 bases, J lost 1 base, and 11 bases lay in between. The CDR3 consists of 14 residues. Germline V gene data show CDR1 as MNHEY and CDR2 as SVGAGI.

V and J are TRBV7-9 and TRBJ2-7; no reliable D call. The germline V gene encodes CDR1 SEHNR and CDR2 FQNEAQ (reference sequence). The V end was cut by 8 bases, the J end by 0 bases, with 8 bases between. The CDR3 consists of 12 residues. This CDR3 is CASASGSYEQYF. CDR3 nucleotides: TGTGCCAGCGCGTCAGGCTCCTACGAGCAGTACTTC.

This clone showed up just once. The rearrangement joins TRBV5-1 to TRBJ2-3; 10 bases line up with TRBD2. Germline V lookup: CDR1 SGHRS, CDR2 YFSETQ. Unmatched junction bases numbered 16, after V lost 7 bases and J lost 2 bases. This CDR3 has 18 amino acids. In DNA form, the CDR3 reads TGCGCCAGCCAGAGGCTAGCGGGGGCCTCAACATACACAGATACGCAGTATTTT. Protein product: CASQRLAGASTYTDTQYF. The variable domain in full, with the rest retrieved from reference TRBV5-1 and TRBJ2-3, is KAGVTQTPRYLIKTRGQQVTLSCSPISGHRSVSWYQQTPGQGLQFLFEYFSETQRNKGNFPGRFSGRQFSNSRSEMNVSTLELGDSALYLCASQRLAGASTYTDTQYFGPGTRLTVL.

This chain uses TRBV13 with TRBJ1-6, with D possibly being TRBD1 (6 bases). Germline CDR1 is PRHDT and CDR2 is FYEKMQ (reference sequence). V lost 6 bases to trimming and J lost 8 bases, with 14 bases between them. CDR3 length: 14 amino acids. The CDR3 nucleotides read TGTGCCAGCAGGAGGGCAGGGGAGTATTCACCCCTCCACTTT. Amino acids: CASRRAGEYSPLHF.

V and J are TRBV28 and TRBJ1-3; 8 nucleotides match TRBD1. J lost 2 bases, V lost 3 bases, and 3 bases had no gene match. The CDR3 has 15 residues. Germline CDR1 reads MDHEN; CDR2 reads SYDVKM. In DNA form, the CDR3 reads TGTGCCAGCAGTTTTTTGGGACAGGCTGGAAACACCATATATTTT. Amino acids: CASSFLGQAGNTIYF.

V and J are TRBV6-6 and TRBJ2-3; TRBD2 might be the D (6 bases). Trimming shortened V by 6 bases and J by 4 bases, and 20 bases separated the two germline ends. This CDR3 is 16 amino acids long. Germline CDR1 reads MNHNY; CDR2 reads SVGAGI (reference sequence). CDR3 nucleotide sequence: TGTGCCAGCAGCCCTAGAGAGACTAGAAGGGCAGATACGCAGTATTTT. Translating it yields CASSPRETRRADTQYF.

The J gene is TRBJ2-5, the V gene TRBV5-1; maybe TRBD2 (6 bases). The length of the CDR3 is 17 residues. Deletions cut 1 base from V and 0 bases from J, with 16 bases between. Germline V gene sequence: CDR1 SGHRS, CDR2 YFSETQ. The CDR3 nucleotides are TGCGCCAGCAGCTTGCTAAGGGTGGAGGGTTACCAAGAGACCCAGTACTTC. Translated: CASSLLRVEGYQETQYF.

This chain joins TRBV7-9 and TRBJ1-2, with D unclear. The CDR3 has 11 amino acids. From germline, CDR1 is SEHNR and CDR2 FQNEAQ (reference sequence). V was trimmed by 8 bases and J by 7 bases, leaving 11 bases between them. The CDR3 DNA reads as TGTGCCAGCTCCCTATCGGGTGGCTACACCTTC. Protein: CASSLSGGYTF. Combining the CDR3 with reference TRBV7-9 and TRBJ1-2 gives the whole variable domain DTGVSQNPRHKITKRGQNVTFRCDPISEHNRLYWYRQTLGQGPEFLTYFQNEAQLEKSRLLSDRFSAERPKGSFSTLEIQRTEQGDSAMYLCASSLSGGYTFGSGTRLTVV.

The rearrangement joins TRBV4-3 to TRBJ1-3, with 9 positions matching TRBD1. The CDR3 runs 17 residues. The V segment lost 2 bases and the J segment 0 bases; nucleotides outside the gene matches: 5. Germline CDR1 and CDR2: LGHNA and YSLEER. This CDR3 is CASSQSGTGSSGNTIYF. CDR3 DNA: TGCGCCAGCAGCCAATCCGGGACAGGGAGCTCTGGAAACACCATATATTTT.

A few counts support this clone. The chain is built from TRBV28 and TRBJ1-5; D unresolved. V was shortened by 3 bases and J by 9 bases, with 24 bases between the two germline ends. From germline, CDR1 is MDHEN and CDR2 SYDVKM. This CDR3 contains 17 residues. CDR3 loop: CASSFHFREASTGPQHF. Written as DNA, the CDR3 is TGTGCCAGCAGTTTTCATTTCCGGGAGGCTTCAACGGGGCCCCAGCATTTT.

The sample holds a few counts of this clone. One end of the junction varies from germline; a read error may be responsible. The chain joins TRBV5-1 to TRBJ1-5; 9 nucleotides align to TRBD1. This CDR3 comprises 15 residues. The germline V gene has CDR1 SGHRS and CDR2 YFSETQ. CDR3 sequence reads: CASRLDRGANQPQHF. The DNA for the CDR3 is TGCGCCAGCAGATTGGACAGGGGAGCGAATCAGCCCCAGCATTTT.

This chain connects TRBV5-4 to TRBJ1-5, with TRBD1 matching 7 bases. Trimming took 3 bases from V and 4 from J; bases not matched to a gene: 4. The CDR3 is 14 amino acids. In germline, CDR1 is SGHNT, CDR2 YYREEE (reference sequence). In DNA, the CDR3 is TGTGCCAGCAGCTCTGACAGGGATAATCAGCCCCAGCATTTT. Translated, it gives CASSSDRDNQPQHF. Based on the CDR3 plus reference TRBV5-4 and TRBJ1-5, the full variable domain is ETGVTQSPTHLIKTRGQQVTLRCSSQSGHNTVSWYQQALGQGPQFIFQYYREEENGRGNFPPRFSGLQFPNYSSELNVNALELDDSALYLCASSSDRDNQPQHFGDGTRLSIL.

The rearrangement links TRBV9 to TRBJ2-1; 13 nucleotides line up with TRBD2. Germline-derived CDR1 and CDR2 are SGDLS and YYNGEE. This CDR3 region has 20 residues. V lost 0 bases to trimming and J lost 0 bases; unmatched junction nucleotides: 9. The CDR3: CASSVARTSGGERSYNEQFF. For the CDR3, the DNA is TGTGCCAGCAGCGTAGCCAGGACTAGCGGGGGTGAGCGCTCCTACAATGAGCAGTTCTTC.

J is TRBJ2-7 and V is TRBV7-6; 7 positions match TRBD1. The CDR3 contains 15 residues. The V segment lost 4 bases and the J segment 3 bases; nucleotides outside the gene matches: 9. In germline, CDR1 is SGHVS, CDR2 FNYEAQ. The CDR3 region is CASSSDRVGGYEQYF. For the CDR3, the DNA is TGTGCCAGCAGCTCAGACAGGGTAGGAGGCTACGAGCAGTACTTC.